The entry below describes one T cell receptor beta chain. Its antigen remains unknown. These data originate in a study of T cell repertoires in cytomegalovirus infection. Study-wide context: Public TCR beta signatures marked donors with CMV infection and the matching HLA.

General study points: Ex vivo responses were dominated by HLA-C-restricted CMV-specific TCR beta clonotypes. Individuals carrying CMV plus the relevant HLA were identified by cumulative frequency of public TCR beta families.

V was cut by 7 bases and J by 9 bases, with 28 bases left in between. Germline values: CDR1 MNHEY, CDR2 SMNVEV (reference sequence). The CDR3 covers 17 residues. TCRdb reprocessed the reads via MiXCR and lists one record per CDR3 protein. The sample holds about 920,000 distinct CDR3 sequences, more than 25% seen once. The sequenced sample was cultured CD8+ T cells from PBMCs, obtained from culture after CMV antigen stimulation. The clonotype originates from a human donor in good health (CMV status not recorded). Some clones in this sample may be carry-over from other donors' samples. The V call is TRBV27, the J call TRBJ2-1; D remains ambiguous. The chain's CDR3 is CASTQPIWLSETGEQFF. The CDR3 DNA sequence: TGTGCCAGCACCCAACCCATTTGGTTGTCCGAAACGGGTGAGCAGTTCTTC.